The T cell receptor (beta chain) described here comes from a study of T cell repertoires in cytomegalovirus infection. The CDR3 runs 17 residues. The J segment lost 3 bases and the V segment lost 5 bases, leaving 13 bases of the junction unmatched. CDR1 is SGHTA and CDR2 is FQGNSA in the germline V gene. TCRdb called the reads again in MiXCR, with one record for every CDR3 protein. The sample holds roughly 230,000 distinct CDR3 sequences, approximately 17% seen once. Ten or more counts support this clonotype. The rearrangement joins TRBV7-2 to TRBJ2-3; 8 bases match TRBD2. Sequenced input: CD8+ T cells from PBMCs. The TCR originated in a human donor in good health (CMV status not recorded). Some clones in this sample may be carry-over from other donors' samples. This chain's CDR3 is CASSGEITGGPTDTQYF. In DNA form, the CDR3 reads TGTGCCAGCAGCGGAGAGATAACGGGGGGGCCGACAGATACGCAGTATTTT.